The rows below give T cell receptor beta chains drawn from one sample of a study of CD4 T cells in relation to SARS-CoV-2 and coronaviruses. This table comes from immunoSEQ multiplex PCR, and its TCRdb copy is limited to in-frame clones, with some not included. The sample has tens of thousands of clones; 92% are singletons. Sequencing used naive CD4+ T cells from PBMCs. These receptors were taken from an adult with COVID-19. Each CDR3 is given with its conserved first and last residue. Each record gives: J gene, D gene, V gene, clone size, CDR3 DNA, CDR3 protein. The D gene is left open where the match is weak. Not all rows give a size; the values are once, few, many and, for expanded clones, a class.

j_call: TRBJ1-1
d_call: NA
v_call: TRBV7-8
clone_size: NA
cdr3_nt: TGTGCCAGCAGCTTTGGGGGAGCCCCTGAAGCTTTCTTT
cdr3_aa: CASSFGGAPEAFF

j_call: TRBJ2-7
d_call: NA
v_call: TRBV28
clone_size: NA
cdr3_nt: TGTGCCAGCAGTCGGCAGGTGACCTACGAGCAGTACTTC
cdr3_aa: CASSRQVTYEQYF

j_call: TRBJ2-6
d_call: NA
v_call: TRBV18
clone_size: NA
cdr3_nt: TGTGCCAGCTCACCACCATTCAGCTCTGGGGCCAACGTCCTGACTTTC
cdr3_aa: CASSPPFSSGANVLTF

j_call: TRBJ2-7
d_call: NA
v_call: TRBV20-1
clone_size: NA
cdr3_nt: TGCAGTGCTAGTGGCAGCTCCTACGAGCAGTACTTC
cdr3_aa: CSASGSSYEQYF

j_call: TRBJ2-5
d_call: TRBD1
v_call: TRBV5-1
clone_size: NA
cdr3_nt: TGCGCCAGCAGCTTAGGGATCCTAGGGGGCTCGGAGACCCAGTACTTC
cdr3_aa: CASSLGILGGSETQYF

j_call: TRBJ1-5
d_call: NA
v_call: TRBV28
clone_size: NA
cdr3_nt: TGTGCCAGCCTGGCATGGGAAGGAGGGCAGCCCCAGCATTTT
cdr3_aa: CASLAWEGGQPQHF

j_call: TRBJ2-7
d_call: NA
v_call: TRBV12-3/TRBV12-4
clone_size: NA
cdr3_nt: TGTGCCAGCAGTTTAGCGGGGGGTTTCGAGCAGTACTTC
cdr3_aa: CASSLAGGFEQYF

j_call: TRBJ2-7
d_call: NA
v_call: TRBV7-2
clone_size: NA
cdr3_nt: TGTGCCAGCAGCTTTTCGAGCGCAACTTACGAGCAGTACTTC
cdr3_aa: CASSFSSATYEQYF

j_call: TRBJ1-4
d_call: NA
v_call: TRBV28
clone_size: NA
cdr3_nt: TGTGCCAGCAGTTCTCCGGGGGCGACTAATGAAAAACTGTTTTTT
cdr3_aa: CASSSPGATNEKLFF

j_call: TRBJ2-6
d_call: NA
v_call: TRBV10-3
clone_size: once
cdr3_nt: TGTGCCATCAGTGGGCCCGCTACATCTGGGGCCAACGTCCTGACTTTC
cdr3_aa: CAISGPATSGANVLTF

j_call: TRBJ2-5
d_call: TRBD1
v_call: TRBV7-2
clone_size: NA
cdr3_nt: TGTGCCAGCAGCTCAACAGGGGGTCAAGAGACCCAGTACTTC
cdr3_aa: CASSSTGGQETQYF

j_call: TRBJ2-3
d_call: NA
v_call: TRBV4-2
clone_size: NA
cdr3_nt: TGTGCCAGCAGCCAAGATATATCCGGAGGGGGGTTGACAGATACGCAGTATTTT
cdr3_aa: CASSQDISGGGLTDTQYF

j_call: TRBJ2-7
d_call: TRBD2
v_call: TRBV27
clone_size: NA
cdr3_nt: TGTGCCAGCAGTCAGCTGTGGGGGACTAGCTCCTACGAGCAGTACTTC
cdr3_aa: CASSQLWGTSSYEQYF

j_call: TRBJ1-4
d_call: NA
v_call: TRBV27
clone_size: NA
cdr3_nt: TGTGCCAGCAGTCATACAGGGAATGAAAAACTGTTTTTT
cdr3_aa: CASSHTGNEKLFF

j_call: TRBJ2-1
d_call: NA
v_call: TRBV27
clone_size: NA
cdr3_nt: TGTGCCAGCAGTTTAACGGGGCTAGTCGAGTTCAATGAGCAGTTCTTC
cdr3_aa: CASSLTGLVEFNEQFF

j_call: TRBJ1-2
d_call: TRBD1
v_call: TRBV27
clone_size: NA
cdr3_nt: TGTGCCAGCAGTAAGTACGGACAGGGAGGTAGCTATGGCTACACCTTC
cdr3_aa: CASSKYGQGGSYGYTF

j_call: TRBJ2-7
d_call: TRBD2
v_call: TRBV25-1
clone_size: NA
cdr3_nt: TGTGCCAGCAGTGAAGGGACTAGCGGGATCTACGAGCAGTACTTC
cdr3_aa: CASSEGTSGIYEQYF

j_call: TRBJ2-7
d_call: NA
v_call: TRBV5-1
clone_size: once
cdr3_nt: TGCGCCAGCAGCACGGGGACGAGCGAGCAGTACTTC
cdr3_aa: CASSTGTSEQYF

j_call: TRBJ2-1
d_call: TRBD2
v_call: TRBV28
clone_size: NA
cdr3_nt: TGTGCCAGCAGCTCACGTAGCGGGAGGATCGACAATGAGCAGTTCTTC
cdr3_aa: CASSSRSGRIDNEQFF

j_call: TRBJ2-5
d_call: NA
v_call: TRBV29-1
clone_size: once
cdr3_nt: TGCAGCGTTGCTGTGGACACCCCGGAGACCCAGTACTTC
cdr3_aa: CSVAVDTPETQYF

j_call: TRBJ2-3
d_call: NA
v_call: TRBV12-5
clone_size: NA
cdr3_nt: TGTGCTAGTGGTTATGGCACAGATACGCAGTATTTT
cdr3_aa: CASGYGTDTQYF

j_call: TRBJ2-4
d_call: NA
v_call: TRBV27
clone_size: NA
cdr3_nt: TGTGCCAGCAGTTTATCGAGAGCAGGGGCCGAACTAATAGCCAAAAACATTCAGTACTTC
cdr3_aa: CASSLSRAGAELIAKNIQYF

j_call: TRBJ2-5
d_call: TRBD2
v_call: TRBV7-9
clone_size: NA
cdr3_nt: TGTGCCAGCACCCTAGCGGTGTACCAAGAGACCCAGTACTTC
cdr3_aa: CASTLAVYQETQYF

j_call: TRBJ2-7
d_call: TRBD2
v_call: TRBV6-2/TRBV6-3
clone_size: NA
cdr3_nt: TGTGCCAGCAGTTCGCTAGCGGGGGTAGGCTACGAGCAGTACTTC
cdr3_aa: CASSSLAGVGYEQYF